What follows is one TCR beta chain and its context. This sample stems from a study of cytomegalovirus exposure and HLA in healthy donors. The PCR was carried out with 60 Vbeta primers and 13 Jbeta primers. TCRdb keeps only in-frame clones here, not all; method: immunoSEQ multiplex PCR. The sample yields some 100,000 clones, about 75% seen once. The CDR3 is 15 amino acids. Trimming removed 0 bases from V and 0 bases from J, with 10 bases in between. Germline loops: CDR1 SGHRS, CDR2 YFSETQ. This receptor was obtained from a woman in her thirties or forties in good health and CMV-seropositive. The sample taken for sequencing was PBMCs. This rearrangement joins TRBV5-1 to TRBJ2-7, with D perhaps TRBD1 (6 bases). Here the CDR3 reads CASSLGDRPSYEQYF. For the CDR3, the DNA is TGCGCCAGCAGCTTGGGAGACAGGCCCTCCTACGAGCAGTACTTC.